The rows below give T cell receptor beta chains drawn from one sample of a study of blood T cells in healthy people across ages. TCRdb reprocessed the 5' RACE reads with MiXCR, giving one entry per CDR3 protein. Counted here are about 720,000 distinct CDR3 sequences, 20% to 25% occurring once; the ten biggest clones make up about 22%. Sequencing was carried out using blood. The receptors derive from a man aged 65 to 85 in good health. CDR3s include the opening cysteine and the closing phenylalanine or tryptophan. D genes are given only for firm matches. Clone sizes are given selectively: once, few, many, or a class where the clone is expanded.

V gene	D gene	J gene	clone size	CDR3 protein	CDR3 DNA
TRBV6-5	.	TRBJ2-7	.	CASSYRATYEQYF	TGTGCCAGCAGTTACAGGGCCACCTACGAGCAGTACTTC
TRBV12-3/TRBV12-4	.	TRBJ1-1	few	CASSFGATEAFF	TGTGCCAGCAGTTTCGGAGCCACTGAAGCTTTCTTT
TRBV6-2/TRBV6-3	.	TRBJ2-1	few	CASSYLGRPPTEQFF	TGTGCCAGCAGTTACTTGGGACGCCCCCCCACAGAGCAGTTCTTC
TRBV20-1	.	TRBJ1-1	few	CSADTPGPEAFF	TGCAGTGCAGACACCCCAGGCCCTGAAGCTTTCTTT
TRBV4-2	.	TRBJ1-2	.	CASSQLAGRDNYGYTF	TGTGCCAGCAGCCAACTGGCAGGGAGGGATAACTATGGCTACACCTTC
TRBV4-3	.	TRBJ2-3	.	CASSQDLNGQADTQYF	TGCGCCAGCAGCCAGGATTTGAACGGGCAGGCAGATACGCAGTATTTT
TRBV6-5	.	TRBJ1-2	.	CASSYTGGVLYGYTF	TGTGCCAGCAGTTACACCGGGGGAGTACTATATGGCTACACCTTC
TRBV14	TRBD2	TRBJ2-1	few	CASSQAGVGYNEQFF	TGTGCCAGCAGCCAGGCGGGAGTGGGATACAATGAGCAGTTCTTC
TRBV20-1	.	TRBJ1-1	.	CSARSRGDTEAFF	TGCAGTGCTAGATCTAGGGGAGACACTGAAGCTTTCTTT
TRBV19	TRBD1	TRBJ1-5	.	CASRIGQGRGNQPQHF	TGTGCCAGTAGGATTGGACAGGGTCGGGGCAATCAGCCCCAGCATTTT
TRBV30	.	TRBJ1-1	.	CAWATSNMNTEAFF	TGTGCCTGGGCAACGTCTAACATGAACACTGAAGCTTTCTTT
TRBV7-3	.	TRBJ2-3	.	CASSLSLQLTDTQYF	TGTGCCAGCAGCTTATCTTTACAACTCACAGATACGCAGTATTTT
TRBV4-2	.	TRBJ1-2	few	CASSQTPMNYGYTF	TGTGCCAGCAGTCAAACACCAATGAACTATGGCTACACCTTC